These T cell receptor beta chains were read from a single sample in a study of blood T cells in healthy people across ages. TCRdb reanalysed the 5' RACE reads using MiXCR and keeps one entry per CDR3 protein. This table holds about 600,000 distinct CDR3 sequences, around half found once. The sample was blood. The receptors shown here come from an elderly man in good health. The CDR3 runs from the conserved cysteine through the conserved F or W. Each record gives: D gene, clone size, J gene, V gene, CDR3 protein, CDR3 DNA. D genes are given only for firm matches. The size field is filled for only some rows; it gives once, few, many or a size class.

TRBD1,-,TRBJ1-4,TRBV28,CASSETGQGNEKLFF,TGTGCCAGCAGTGAGACGGGACAGGGTAATGAAAAACTGTTTTTT
TRBD1,-,TRBJ2-7,TRBV6-6,CASSYSRQGNNEQYF,TGTGCCAGCAGTTACTCGAGACAGGGGAACAACGAGCAGTACTTC
TRBD1,-,TRBJ1-5,TRBV27,CASSRQGAASNQPQHF,TGTGCCAGCAGTCGACAGGGGGCGGCTAGCAATCAGCCCCAGCATTTT
-,-,TRBJ2-1,TRBV7-2,CASSPQRESGNEQFF,TGTGCCAGCAGCCCGCAAAGGGAGAGCGGCAATGAGCAGTTCTTC
TRBD1,-,TRBJ2-5,TRBV29-1,CSVARGSTQTRPWGNEQYF,TGCAGCGTGGCCAGGGGGTCGACCCAGACCCGTCCGTGGGGCAATGAGCAGTACTTC
-,-,TRBJ2-3,TRBV7-2,CASSSVSDTQYF,TGTGCCAGCAGCTCTGTTTCGGATACGCAGTATTTT
-,-,TRBJ2-5,TRBV7-8,CASSPHPRTVQETQYF,TGTGCCAGCAGCCCCCACCCCCGGACAGTCCAAGAGACCCAGTACTTC
-,few,TRBJ1-5,TRBV20-1,CSASPGGAPNQPQHF,TGCAGTGCTAGCCCCGGGGGGGCCCCTAATCAGCCCCAGCATTTT
TRBD1,few,TRBJ2-7,TRBV29-1,CSSQTGVLGEQYF,TGCAGCAGTCAAACAGGGGTCTTAGGCGAGCAGTACTTC
TRBD1,-,TRBJ2-7,TRBV4-3,CASSPAPQGAYEQYF,TGCGCCAGCAGCCCCGCGCCTCAGGGGGCCTACGAGCAGTACTTC
-,once,TRBJ2-3,TRBV25-1,CATRRGSTDTQYF,TGTGCCACCAGACGGGGTAGCACAGATACGCAGTATTTT
-,-,TRBJ1-5,TRBV20-1,CSASGQLQDQPQHF,TGCAGTGCTAGCGGGCAGCTTCAGGATCAGCCCCAGCATTTT
-,-,TRBJ2-5,TRBV21-1,CASNKTGTGGLEETQYF,TGTGCCAGCAACAAGACTGGGACGGGGGGGCTTGAAGAGACCCAGTACTTC
TRBD1,-,TRBJ1-5,TRBV7-2,CASSSQGAWSNQPQHF,TGTGCCAGCAGCTCCCAGGGGGCGTGGAGCAATCAGCCCCAGCATTTT
-,-,TRBJ1-2,TRBV5-6,CASTPNPGPSYGYTF,TGTGCCAGCACCCCAAACCCAGGCCCGTCCTATGGCTACACCTTC
TRBD1,few,TRBJ1-4,TRBV20-1,CSAAQGATNEKLFF,TGCAGTGCGGCTCAGGGGGCAACTAATGAAAAACTGTTTTTT
-,few,TRBJ1-4,TRBV7-9,CASSHALVTNEKLFF,TGTGCCAGCAGCCACGCCCTTGTGACTAATGAAAAACTGTTTTTT
TRBD1,-,TRBJ1-5,TRBV20-1,CSARDFRDRGNFVNQPQHF,TGCAGTGCTAGAGATTTCCGGGACAGGGGGAATTTCGTAAATCAGCCCCAGCATTTT
-,-,TRBJ2-7,TRBV4-1,CASSRRAQQTGYEQYF,TGCGCCAGCAGCCGAAGGGCACAACAGACTGGCTACGAGCAGTACTTC
-,-,TRBJ1-5,TRBV12-3/TRBV12-4,CASSIGHIGNQPQHF,TGTGCCAGCAGCATTGGACACATAGGGAATCAGCCCCAGCATTTT
-,few,TRBJ2-3,TRBV20-1,CSARDPGTSTDTQYF,TGCAGTGCTAGGGACCCCGGGACTAGCACAGATACGCAGTATTTT
TRBD1,-,TRBJ1-5,TRBV6-4,CASSRGLRQPQHF,TGCGCCAGCAGCAGGGGGCTGCGACAGCCCCAGCATTTT
-,-,TRBJ2-1,TRBV7-3,CASPWRGGSYNEQFF,TGTGCCAGCCCATGGCGGGGTGGGTCCTACAATGAGCAGTTCTTC
-,once,TRBJ2-7,TRBV2,CASSESPGRGYEQYF,TGTGCCAGCAGTGAATCCCCGGGCAGGGGTTACGAGCAGTACTTC
-,few,TRBJ2-7,TRBV27,CASSVMGRPAYEQYF,TGTGCCAGCAGTGTAATGGGTCGACCGGCCTACGAGCAGTACTTC
TRBD2,few,TRBJ2-7,TRBV7-9,CASSLDRGGIYNEQYF,TGTGCCAGCAGCTTAGATCGGGGGGGCATCTACAATGAGCAGTACTTC
-,few,TRBJ2-4,TRBV7-9,CASSELGKNIQYF,TGTGCCAGCAGCGAGCTTGGAAAAAACATTCAGTACTTC
-,once,TRBJ2-1,TRBV29-1,CSALRTVYNEQFF,TGCAGCGCCCTCCGGACAGTCTACAATGAGCAGTTCTTC
-,few,TRBJ2-1,TRBV4-3,CASSQGARGLPYNEQFF,TGCGCCAGCAGCCAAGGAGCTCGGGGGCTCCCCTACAATGAGCAGTTCTTC
-,-,TRBJ2-6,TRBV4-3,CASSQGVANVLTF,TGCGCCAGCAGCCAAGGAGTGGCCAACGTCCTGACTTTC
TRBD1,few,TRBJ2-7,TRBV5-1,CASSKGQGQSYEQYF,TGCGCCAGCAGCAAAGGACAGGGCCAAAGCTACGAGCAGTACTTC
TRBD1,few,TRBJ2-7,TRBV7-2,CASSKAGTGKSYEQYF,TGTGCCAGCAGTAAAGCCGGGACAGGGAAGTCCTACGAGCAGTACTTC
-,few,TRBJ1-4,TRBV10-3,CAISLRANEKLFF,TGTGCCATCAGTTTGCGGGCTAATGAAAAACTGTTTTTT
-,few,TRBJ2-7,TRBV7-2,CASSLLGPQYF,TGTGCCAGCAGCTTATTGGGCCCCCAGTACTTC
TRBD1,-,TRBJ2-7,TRBV29-1,CSVNRGPTSYNEQYF,TGCAGCGTTAATAGGGGGCCGACCTCCTACAATGAGCAGTACTTC